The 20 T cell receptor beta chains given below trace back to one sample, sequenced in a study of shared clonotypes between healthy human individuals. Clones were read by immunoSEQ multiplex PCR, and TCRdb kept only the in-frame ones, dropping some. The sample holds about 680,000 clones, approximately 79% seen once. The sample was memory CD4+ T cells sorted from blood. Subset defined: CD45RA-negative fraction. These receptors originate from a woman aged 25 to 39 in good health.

The CDR3 DNA sequence: TGTGCCAGCAGCTTGTACACTAGCGGGAAAAGTGAGCAGTTCTTC. This encodes CASSLYTSGKSEQFF. This chain uses TRBV5-6 with TRBJ2-1, with 10 bases matching TRBD2. V shed 1 base and J 9 bases; nucleotides not matched to a gene: 7. Germline CDR1 and CDR2: SGHDT and YYEEEE. This CDR3 comprises 15 residues.

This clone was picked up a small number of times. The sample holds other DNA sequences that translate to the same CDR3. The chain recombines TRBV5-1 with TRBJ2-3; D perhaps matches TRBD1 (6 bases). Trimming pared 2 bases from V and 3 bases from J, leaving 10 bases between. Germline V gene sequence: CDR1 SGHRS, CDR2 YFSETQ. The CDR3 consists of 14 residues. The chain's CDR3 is CASSLAQGTDTQYF. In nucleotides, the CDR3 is TGCGCCAGCAGCTTAGCCCAGGGGACAGATACGCAGTATTTT.

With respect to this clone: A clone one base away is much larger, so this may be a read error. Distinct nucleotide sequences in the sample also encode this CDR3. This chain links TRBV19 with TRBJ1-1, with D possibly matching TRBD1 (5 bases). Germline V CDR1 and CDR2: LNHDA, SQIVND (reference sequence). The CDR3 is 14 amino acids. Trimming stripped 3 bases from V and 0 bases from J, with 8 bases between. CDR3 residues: CASSIKGMNTEAFF. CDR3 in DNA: TGTGCCAGTAGTATTAAGGGGATGAACACTGAAGCTTTCTTT. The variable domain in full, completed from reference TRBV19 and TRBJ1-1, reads DGGITQSPKYLFRKEGQNVTLSCEQNLNHDAMYWYRQDPGQGLRLIYYSQIVNDFQKGDIAEGYSVSREKKESFPLTVTSAQKNPTAFYLCASSIKGMNTEAFFGQGTRLTVV.

CDR3 nucleotides: TGTGCCAGCAGCCGTAACACGTATGGCTACACCTTC. Translation gives CASSRNTYGYTF. This sequence joins TRBV7-2 and TRBJ1-2; D gene ambiguous. The CDR3 extends over 12 amino acids. Trimming removed 5 bases from V and 5 bases from J, with 9 bases in between. CDR1 is SGHTA and CDR2 is FQGNSA in the germline V gene.

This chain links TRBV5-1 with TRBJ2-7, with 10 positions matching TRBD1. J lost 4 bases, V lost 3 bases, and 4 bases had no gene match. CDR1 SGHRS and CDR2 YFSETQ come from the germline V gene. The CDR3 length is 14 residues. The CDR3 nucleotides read TGCGCCAGCAGCTGGGGACAGGGGATATACGAGCAGTACTTC. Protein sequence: CASSWGQGIYEQYF.

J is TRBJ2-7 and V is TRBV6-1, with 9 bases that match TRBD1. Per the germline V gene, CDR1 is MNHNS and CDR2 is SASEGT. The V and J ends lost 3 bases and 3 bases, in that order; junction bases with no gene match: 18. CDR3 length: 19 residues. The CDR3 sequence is CASSEGKRMGTGIRYEQYF. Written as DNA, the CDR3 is TGTGCCAGCAGTGAGGGTAAAAGAATGGGGACAGGGATACGCTACGAGCAGTACTTC.

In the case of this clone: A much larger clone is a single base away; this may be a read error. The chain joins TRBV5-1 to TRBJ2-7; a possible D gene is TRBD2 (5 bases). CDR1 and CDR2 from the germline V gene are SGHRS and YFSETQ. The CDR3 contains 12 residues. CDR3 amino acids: CANSLEAGEQYF. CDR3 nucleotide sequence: TGCGCCAACAGCTTGGAGGCTGGGGAGCAGTACTTC.

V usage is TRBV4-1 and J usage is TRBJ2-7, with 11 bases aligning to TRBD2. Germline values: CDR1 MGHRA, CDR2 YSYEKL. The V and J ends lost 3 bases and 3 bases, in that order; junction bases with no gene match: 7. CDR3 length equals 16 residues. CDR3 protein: CASSQELAGAYYEQYF. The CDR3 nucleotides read TGCGCCAGCAGCCAGGAACTAGCGGGGGCCTACTACGAGCAGTACTTC.

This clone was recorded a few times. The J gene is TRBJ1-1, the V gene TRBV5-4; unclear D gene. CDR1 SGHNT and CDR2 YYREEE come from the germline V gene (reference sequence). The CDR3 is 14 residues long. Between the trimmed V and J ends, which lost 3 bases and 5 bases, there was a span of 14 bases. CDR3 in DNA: TGTGCCAGCAGCTCCCAGCAATGGGGAACTGAAGCTTTCTTT. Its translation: CASSSQQWGTEAFF.

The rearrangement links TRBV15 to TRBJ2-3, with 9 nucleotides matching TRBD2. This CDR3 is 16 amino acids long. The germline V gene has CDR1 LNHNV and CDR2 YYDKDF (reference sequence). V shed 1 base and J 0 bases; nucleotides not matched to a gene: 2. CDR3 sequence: CATSRAGLASTDTQYF. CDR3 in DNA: TGTGCCACCAGCAGAGCAGGACTAGCGAGCACAGATACGCAGTATTTT. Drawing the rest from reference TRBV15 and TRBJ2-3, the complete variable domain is DAMVIQNPRYQVTQFGKPVTLSCSQTLNHNVMYWYQQKSSQAPKLLFHYYDKDFNNEADTPDNFQSRRPNTSFCFLDIRSPGLGDTAMYLCATSRAGLASTDTQYFGPGTRLTVL.

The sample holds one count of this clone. CDR3 DNA: TGTGCCAGCAGCAGTGGATTGCGGGAGCGCACAGATACGCAGTATTTT. Translation gives CASSSGLRERTDTQYF. The rearrangement links TRBV9 to TRBJ2-3; 7 bases map to TRBD2. The CDR3 has 16 amino acids. Trimming took 4 bases from V and 1 from J; bases not matched to a gene: 9. Germline assignment: CDR1 SGDLS and CDR2 YYNGEE.

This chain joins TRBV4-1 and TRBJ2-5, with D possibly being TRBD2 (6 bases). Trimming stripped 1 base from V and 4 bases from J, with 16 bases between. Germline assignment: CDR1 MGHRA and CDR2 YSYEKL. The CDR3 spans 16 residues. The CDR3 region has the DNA TGCGCCAGCAGCCAAGGTCCGGGGGAGTTTAGAGAGACCCAGTACTTC. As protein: CASSQGPGEFRETQYF.

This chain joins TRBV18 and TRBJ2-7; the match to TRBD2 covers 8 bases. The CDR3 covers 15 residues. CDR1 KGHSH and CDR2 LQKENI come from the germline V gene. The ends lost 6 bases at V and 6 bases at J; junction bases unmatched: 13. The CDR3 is CASSPAGTSLPEQYF. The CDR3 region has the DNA TGTGCCAGCTCGCCGGCGGGGACTAGTCTCCCCGAGCAGTACTTC.

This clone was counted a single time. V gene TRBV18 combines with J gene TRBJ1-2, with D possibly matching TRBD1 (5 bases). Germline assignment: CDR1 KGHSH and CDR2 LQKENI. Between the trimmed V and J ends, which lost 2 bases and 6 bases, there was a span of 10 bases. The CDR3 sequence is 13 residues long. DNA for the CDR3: TGTGCCAGCTCACCAGGGACTACTCATGGCTACACCTTC. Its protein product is CASSPGTTHGYTF.

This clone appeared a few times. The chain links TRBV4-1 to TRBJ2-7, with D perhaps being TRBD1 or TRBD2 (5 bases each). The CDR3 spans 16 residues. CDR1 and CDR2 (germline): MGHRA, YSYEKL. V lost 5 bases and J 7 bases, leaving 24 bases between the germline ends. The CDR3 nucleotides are TGCGCCAGCAGCTTCGGGGCAACTCTCCAACCGGGGGAGCAGTACTTC. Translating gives CASSFGATLQPGEQYF.

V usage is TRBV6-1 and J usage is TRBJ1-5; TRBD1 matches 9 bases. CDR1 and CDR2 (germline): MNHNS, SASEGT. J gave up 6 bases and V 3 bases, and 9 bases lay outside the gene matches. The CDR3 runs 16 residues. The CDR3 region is CASSDALQGARQPQHF. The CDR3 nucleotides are TGTGCCAGCAGTGACGCGTTACAGGGGGCTCGTCAGCCCCAGCATTTT.

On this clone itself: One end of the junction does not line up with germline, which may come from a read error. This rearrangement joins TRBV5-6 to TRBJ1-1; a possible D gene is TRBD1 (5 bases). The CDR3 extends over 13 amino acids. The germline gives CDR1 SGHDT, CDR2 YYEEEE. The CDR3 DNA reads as TGTGCCAGCAGGTTGGGCAGGGACACTGAAGCTTTCTTT. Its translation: CASRLGRDTEAFF.

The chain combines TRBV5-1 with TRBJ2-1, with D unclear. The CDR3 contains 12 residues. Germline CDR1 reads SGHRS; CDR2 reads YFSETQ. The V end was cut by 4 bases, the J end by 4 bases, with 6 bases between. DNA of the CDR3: TGCGCCAGCAGCCCAGAGTACAATGAGCAGTTCTTC. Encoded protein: CASSPEYNEQFF.

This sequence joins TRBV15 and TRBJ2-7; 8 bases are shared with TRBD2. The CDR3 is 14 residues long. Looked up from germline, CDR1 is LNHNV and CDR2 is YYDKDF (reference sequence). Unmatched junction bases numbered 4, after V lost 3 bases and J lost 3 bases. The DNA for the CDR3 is TGTGCCACCAGCAGGCGGGAGGCGATCTACGAGCAGTACTTC. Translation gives CATSRREAIYEQYF.

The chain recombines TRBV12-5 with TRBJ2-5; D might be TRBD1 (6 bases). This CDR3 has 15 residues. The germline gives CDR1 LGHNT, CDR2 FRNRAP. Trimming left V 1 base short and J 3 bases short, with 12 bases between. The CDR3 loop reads CASGLGTALEETQYF. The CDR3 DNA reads TGTGCTAGTGGTTTGGGGACAGCCTTGGAAGAGACCCAGTACTTC.